The clone carrying this TCR beta chain has a count of ten or more. The ends were cut back, 3 bases at V and 6 bases at J, with 8 bases in the middle. There are 13 residues in the CDR3. Germline CDR1 MDHEN, CDR2 SYDVKM. TCR beta CDR3 regions were amplified from RNA. Researchers ran a first-round RT-PCR on the TCR CDR3 using the HTBI primer set. TCRdb passed the multiplex PCR reads through MiXCR, listing each CDR3 protein once. The table has roughly 740,000 distinct CDR3 sequences, about 17% seen once; the top ten hold approximately 8.4%. Newly diagnosed hyperthyroidism patients aged 18 to 65 years had disease lasting under 2 months. The sample originates from a study of T cells in Graves' hyperthyroidism and ophthalmopathy.

The sequence came from a man in his late teens or twenties with Graves' hyperthyroidism. The specimen sequenced was blood. The V and J genes are TRBV28 and TRBJ2-2; unclear D gene. The CDR3: CASSLGGSGELFF. The CDR3 DNA is TGTGCCAGCAGTTTGGGTGGGTCCGGGGAGCTGTTTTTT.